The 6 T cell receptor beta chains presented below share a single source sample, sequenced in a study of T cell repertoires in cytomegalovirus infection. These receptors have no identified antigens. TCRdb processed the reads anew with MiXCR; each CDR3 protein has one entry. Of 45,000 to 55,000 distinct CDR3 sequences in the sample, 21% are singletons; the top ten hold approximately 90%. Sequencing was performed on CD8+ T cells from cultured PBMCs, taken from culture after CMV antigen stimulation. Receptor source: a human donor in good health (CMV status not recorded). Some clones in this sample may be carry-over from other donors' samples.

This clonotype has just a few counts. At one end, the junction sequence differs from germline, possibly due to a read error. The chain recombines TRBV7-3 with TRBJ2-3; 7 bases are a match to TRBD1. Germline CDR1 is SGHTA and CDR2 is FQGTGA. This CDR3 is built from 12 residues. The CDR3 region has the DNA TGTGCCAGCAGCTTATTGGGACAGCGACCCATTTTT. Translation gives CASSLLGQRPIF. Full variable domain (remainder filled in from reference TRBV7-3 and TRBJ2-3): GAGVSQTPSNKVTEKGKYVELRCDPISGHTALYWYRQSLGQGPEFLIYFQGTGAADDSGLPNDRFFAVRPEGSVSTLKIQRTERGDSAVYLCASSLLGQRPIFGPGTRLTVL.

The CDR3 nucleotides are TGCAGCGTTCCCAGGGACGCTAACTATGGCTACACCTTC. Translated: CSVPRDANYGYTF. The chain employs TRBV29-1 and TRBJ1-2; D perhaps matches TRBD1 (5 bases). V lost 5 bases and J lost 0, with 10 bases in between. Germline values: CDR1 SQVTM, CDR2 ANQGSEA. CDR3 size: 13 residues.

This clonotype has more than one count but fewer than ten. The chain combines TRBV27 with TRBJ2-4; 8 bases line up with TRBD1. V dropped 7 bases and J dropped 1; count of bases not matched to a gene: 3. The CDR3 is 14 amino acids. Germline lookup yields CDR1 MNHEY and CDR2 SMNVEV (reference sequence). CDR3 DNA sequence: TGTGCCAGCACCGGGACAGGCGCCAAAAACATTCAGTACTTC. Protein sequence: CASTGTGAKNIQYF.

This clonotype has only a few counts. The genes are TRBV11-1 and TRBJ2-1; 7 bases are a match to TRBD2. Unmatched junction bases numbered 7, after V lost 5 bases and J lost 6 bases. Germline V gives CDR1 SGHAT, CDR2 FQDESV (reference sequence). This CDR3 spans 14 amino acids. CDR3 nucleotide sequence: TGTGCCAGCAGCCTCTATTGGGGGGGCAATGAGCAGTTCTTC. Amino acid sequence: CASSLYWGGNEQFF.

The chain links TRBV20-1 to TRBJ2-3; 11 bases match TRBD2. This CDR3 is 17 amino acids long. The V gene's germline CDR1 is DFQATT and CDR2 SNEGSKA (reference sequence). The ends lost 0 bases at V and 11 bases at J; junction bases unmatched: 16. The CDR3 here is CSAREPRVVAGGRGQYF. The CDR3 nucleotides are TGCAGTGCTAGAGAACCCCGAGTAGTAGCGGGAGGGCGGGGGCAGTATTTT.

In this sample, this clonotype turned up a few times. The chain combines TRBV7-6 with TRBJ2-2, with D hard to call. V shed 4 bases and J shed 4 bases, with 13 bases lying between them. The CDR3 runs to 15 residues. CDR1 and CDR2 (germline): SGHVS, FNYEAQ. The CDR3 DNA follows: TGTGCCAGCAGCTATAGACACGCAAGCACCGGGGAGCTGTTTTTT. Translated, it gives CASSYRHASTGELFF. The full variable domain, in which reference TRBV7-6 and TRBJ2-2 provide the parts outside the CDR3, is GAGVSQSPRYKVTKRGQDVALRCDPISGHVSLYWYRQALGQGPEFLTYFNYEAQQDKSGLPNDRFSAERPEGSISTLTIQRTEQRDSAMYRCASSYRHASTGELFFGEGSRLTVL.